A selection of T cell receptor beta chains follows, all from one sample in a study of blood T cell repertoires in COVID-19. Method: immunoSEQ multiplex PCR; TCRdb's copy keeps in-frame clones and lacks some. The sample includes roughly 100,000 clones, about 91% of them seen just once. Source material: peripheral blood. The receptors derive from a human donor in a cohort sampled during active COVID-19. Each CDR3 is given with its conserved first and last residue. D genes are given only for firm matches. Rows may omit the clone size; those that give it use once, few, many or a size class.

>NA|TRBV4-3|NA|TRBJ2-1
TGCGCCAGCAGCCAGAAACTAGCCCCCATATACAATGAGCAGTTCTTC
CASSQKLAPIYNEQFF
>NA|TRBV19|once|TRBJ2-1
TGTGCCAGTAGTATCCCGTGGGCTGGCTACAATGAGCAGTTCTTC
CASSIPWAGYNEQFF
>TRBD1|TRBV6-5|NA|TRBJ1-6
TGTGCCAGCAGTTACTCCAACAGGGGGAATTCACCCCTCCACTTT
CASSYSNRGNSPLHF
>TRBD2|TRBV19|few|TRBJ2-1
TGTGCCAGTAACCCGAGACTAGCGGGAGACAATGAGCAGTTCTTC
CASNPRLAGDNEQFF
>TRBD1|TRBV7-9|NA|TRBJ1-1
TGTGCCAGCAGCCTAGACCGGGGACAGGGACTTCCTGAAGCTTTCTTT
CASSLDRGQGLPEAFF
>NA|TRBV6-5|NA|TRBJ1-1
TGTGCCAGCAGTTTCAGGGGAATGAACACTGAAGCTTTCTTT
CASSFRGMNTEAFF
>NA|TRBV27|once|TRBJ2-3
TGTGCCAGCAGTTTATGGACTGGAGATACGCAGTATTTT
CASSLWTGDTQYF
>NA|TRBV7-8|NA|TRBJ1-2
TGTGCCAGCAGCTTATTCCAGGGTGCCTATGGCTACACCTTC
CASSLFQGAYGYTF
>NA|TRBV9|once|TRBJ2-7
TGTGCCAGCAGCGTATTGGCAGGGTCCTACGAGCAGTACTTC
CASSVLAGSYEQYF
>NA|TRBV7-9|NA|TRBJ2-5
TGTGCCAGCAGCTTAGCGTATCAGGCAGAGACCCAGTACTTC
CASSLAYQAETQYF
>TRBD1|TRBV5-8|NA|TRBJ2-5
TGTGCCAGCAGCTTGGAGACAGGGGCAGAGACCCAGTACTTC
CASSLETGAETQYF
>NA|TRBV3-1/TRBV3-2|NA|TRBJ2-1
TGTGCCAGCAGCCCCGACTCGAGAAATGAGCAGTTCTTC
CASSPDSRNEQFF
>NA|TRBV3-1/TRBV3-2|NA|TRBJ2-2
TGTGCCAGCAGGCGCCAGGCTAACACCGGGGAGCTGTTTTTT
CASRRQANTGELFF
>NA|TRBV9|NA|TRBJ2-7
TGTGCCAGCAGCGTAGCTACCGGAGCAGAGTCCTACGAGCAGTACTTC
CASSVATGAESYEQYF
>NA|TRBV18|NA|TRBJ2-7
TGTGCCAGCTCACCGACTCCGACAGGCTCCTACGAGCAGTACTTC
CASSPTPTGSYEQYF
>NA|TRBV6-5|NA|TRBJ1-3
TGTGCCAGCAGTTACTCGTCGGGGAACGGAAACACCATATATTTT
CASSYSSGNGNTIYF
>TRBD2|TRBV10-1|once|TRBJ2-2
TGCGCCAGCAGACTAGCGGGGGACACCGGGGAGCTGTTTTTT
CASRLAGDTGELFF
>NA|TRBV30|once|TRBJ1-4
TGTGCCTGGAACGCAGGGTCCTCTGAAAAACTGTTTTTT
CAWNAGSSEKLFF
>NA|TRBV10-3|once|TRBJ1-1
TGTGCCATCAGTGAGCCGCGAGGGGAGGGGAGAGTTGAAGCTTTCTTT
CAISEPRGEGRVEAFF
>TRBD1|TRBV7-2|NA|TRBJ2-7
TGTGCCAGCAGCTTACCAACAGGGGCCTACGAGCAGTACTTC
CASSLPTGAYEQYF
>TRBD1|TRBV9|NA|TRBJ1-1
TGTGCCAGCAGCACTTGGACAGGCGAAGCTTTCTTT
CASSTWTGEAFF
>TRBD2|TRBV7-8|NA|TRBJ2-1
TGTGCCAGCAGCCTCCGGACTAGCGGGAGCAATGAGCAGTTCTTC
CASSLRTSGSNEQFF
>NA|TRBV6-2/TRBV6-3|once|TRBJ1-1
TGTGCCAGCAGTTACTCTTCAGTGAACACTGAAGCTTTCTTT
CASSYSSVNTEAFF
>TRBD1|TRBV28|NA|TRBJ2-7
TGTGCCAGCAGCCGCTCACAGGGGGAATACGAGCAGTACTTC
CASSRSQGEYEQYF
>TRBD1|TRBV7-9|NA|TRBJ1-6
TGTGCCAGCAGCTTACAGGGGGAATGGTCACCCCTCCACTTT
CASSLQGEWSPLHF
>NA|TRBV4-2|NA|TRBJ1-3
TGTGCCAGCAGCCAATCGGGCAGGGCCTCTGGAAACACCATATATTTT
CASSQSGRASGNTIYF
>NA|TRBV3-1/TRBV3-2|NA|TRBJ2-3
TGTGCCAGCAGCCAAGATGTGCCCAGGGTTGCAGATACGCAGTATTTT
CASSQDVPRVADTQYF
>NA|TRBV5-1|NA|TRBJ1-5
TGCGCCAGCAGCTTGGGGGGCTATCAGCCCCAGCATTTT
CASSLGGYQPQHF
>TRBD1|TRBV30|NA|TRBJ2-7
TGTGCCTGGAGGCCTCCGGGACAGGGTATCCACGAGCAGTACTTC
CAWRPPGQGIHEQYF
>NA|TRBV11-2|once|TRBJ2-7
TGTGCCAGCAGCTTAGAGGCAGGGAGGATCGAGCAGTACTTC
CASSLEAGRIEQYF
>NA|TRBV5-8|once|TRBJ2-3
TGTGCCAGCAGCCGCGGGTGGGGCACAGATACGCAGTATTTT
CASSRGWGTDTQYF